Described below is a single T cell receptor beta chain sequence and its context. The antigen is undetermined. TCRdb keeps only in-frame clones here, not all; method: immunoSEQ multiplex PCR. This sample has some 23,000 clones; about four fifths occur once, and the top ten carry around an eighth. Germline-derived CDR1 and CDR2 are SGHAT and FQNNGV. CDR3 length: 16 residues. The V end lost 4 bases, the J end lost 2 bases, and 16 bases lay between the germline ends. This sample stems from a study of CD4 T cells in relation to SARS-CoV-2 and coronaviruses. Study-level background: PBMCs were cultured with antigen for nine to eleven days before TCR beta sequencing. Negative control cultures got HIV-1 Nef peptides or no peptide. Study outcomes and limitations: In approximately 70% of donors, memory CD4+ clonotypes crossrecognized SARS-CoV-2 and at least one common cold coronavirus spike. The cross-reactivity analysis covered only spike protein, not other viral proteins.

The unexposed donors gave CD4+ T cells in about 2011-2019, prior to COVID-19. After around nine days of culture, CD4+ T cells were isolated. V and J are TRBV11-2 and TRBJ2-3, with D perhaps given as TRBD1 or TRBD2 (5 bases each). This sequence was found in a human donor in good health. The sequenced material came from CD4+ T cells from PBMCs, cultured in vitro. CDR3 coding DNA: TGTGCCAGCAGCTACGGGACCGGACGTAACACAGATACGCAGTATTTT. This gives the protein CASSYGTGRNTDTQYF.